The T cell receptor (beta chain) described here comes from a study of blood T cells in healthy people across ages. Study observations and caveats: The recorded TCR beta diversity per million T cells decreased in a roughly linear manner with age. It was held that diversity estimates obtained from one million T cells represented underestimates.

With a J-beta primer mix and a sample-barcoded 5' primer, a second PCR ran about 7 to 11 cycles. TCRdb ran MiXCR on the 5' RACE reads and lists one entry per CDR3 protein. The sample lists about 670,000 distinct CDR3 sequences, around 41% occurring once. Healthy individuals of Caucasian origin from Russia, aged about 6 to 95, served as donors. A note on this clonotype: Its antigen is unknown. The CDR3 carries no conserved terminal phenylalanine or tryptophan, so it likely arises from a read error.

The CDR3 length is 13 residues. V was pared by 7 bases and J by 8 bases, with 13 bases of the junction left unmatched. Germline CDR1 and CDR2: SQVTM and ANQGSEA. The sample comprised blood. This chain connects TRBV29-1 to TRBJ2-7; 8 bases align to TRBD2. This clonotype was sampled from a man aged 80 or over in good health. The DNA for the CDR3 is TGCAGCGGACAACGAGCGGGAGCTACGCAGCAGTACTTA. Protein: CSGQRAGATQQYL.